Shown below are 7 T cell receptor beta chains from a single sample sequenced in a study of identical twins. TCRdb reprocessed the 5' RACE reads via MiXCR and lists one record per CDR3 protein. The data show about 700,000 distinct CDR3 sequences, over 8.5% seen once. A further study also used this sample, focusing on yellow fever vaccine responses in identical twins.

Sample: PBMCs. The receptors originated from a woman younger than 30 in good health.

The table lists this clonotype with many counts. V usage is TRBV2 and J usage is TRBJ2-5; possibly TRBD1 or TRBD2 for D (5 bases each). V was clipped by 6 bases and J by 2 bases, with 10 bases between them. The CDR3 length is 13 residues. The germline V gene has CDR1 SNHLY and CDR2 FYNNEI. Here the CDR3 DNA reads TGTGCCAGCAGGGGGGTGGGACAAGAGACCCAGTACTTC. Residues: CASRGVGQETQYF.

This clonotype was seen ten or more times. The J gene is TRBJ1-3, the V gene TRBV20-1; D might be TRBD1 (5 bases). This CDR3 is 13 amino acids long. The germline V and J ends were trimmed by 4 bases and 0 bases, with 7 bases remaining between them. The germline gives CDR1 DFQATT, CDR2 SNEGSKA (reference sequence). Here the CDR3 reads CSAKGSSGNTIYF. The CDR3 DNA follows: TGCAGTGCTAAGGGGAGCTCTGGAAACACCATATATTTT.

The chain combines TRBV4-1 with TRBJ2-5, with TRBD1 matching 10 bases. This CDR3 contains 16 residues. Germline CDR1 and CDR2: MGHRA and YSYEKL. Trimming at V came to 3 bases and at J to 0 bases, leaving 4 bases not matched to a gene. The CDR3 DNA reads as TGCGCCAGCAGCCAGGGACAGGGGACTTACCAAGAGACCCAGTACTTC. The encoded protein is CASSQGQGTYQETQYF.

This clonotype was detected a few times. The rearrangement links TRBV10-3 to TRBJ1-1; D is unresolved. Trimming shortened V by 10 bases and J by 0 bases, and 15 bases separated the two germline ends. This CDR3 comprises 14 residues. Germline CDR1 and CDR2: ENHRY and SYGVKD. The CDR3 is CATVSTMMNTEAFF. DNA of the CDR3: TGTGCCACCGTCTCGACGATGATGAACACTGAAGCTTTCTTT.

This clonotype was found a few times. V is TRBV6-1 and J is TRBJ1-2, with a tentative D call TRBD1 (5 bases). CDR1 and CDR2 from the germline V gene are MNHNS and SASEGT. The CDR3 loop spans 15 amino acids. The germline V and J ends were trimmed by 5 bases and 8 bases, with 21 bases remaining between them. CDR3 DNA: TGTGCCAGCAGTCAATACAGGACGAGACCGGGAGGCTACACCTTC. Amino acid sequence: CASSQYRTRPGGYTF.

The V call is TRBV7-9, the J call TRBJ2-7, with D hard to call. The germline V gene has CDR1 SEHNR and CDR2 FQNEAQ (reference sequence). The V end was cut by 1 base, the J end by 2 bases, with 12 bases between. This CDR3 is built from 15 residues. CDR3 DNA sequence: TGTGCCAGCAGCTTAGACCTAGGTCCTACCTACGAGCAGTACTTC. It is translated as CASSLDLGPTYEQYF.

This clonotype was counted only a few times. The rearrangement uses TRBV15 and TRBJ2-5; the D gene is possibly TRBD1 (6 bases). V lost 5 bases to trimming and J lost 1 base, with 8 bases between them. This CDR3 contains 13 residues. Per the germline V gene, CDR1 is LNHNV and CDR2 is YYDKDF (reference sequence). In nucleotides, the CDR3 is TGTGCCACCAGCCGGACAGTCCAAGAGACCCAGTACTTC. Protein: CATSRTVQETQYF.